This T cell receptor (beta chain) is drawn from a study of blood T cell repertoires in COVID-19. The CDR3 runs to 17 residues. Sequencing was performed with immunoSEQ multiplex PCR; in TCRdb, only in-frame clones are kept and a portion is missing. This sample yields 150,000 to 200,000 clones, of which 75% to 90% are seen a single time; around 2.3% belongs to the top ten. What was sequenced was peripheral blood. This chain connects TRBV21-1 to TRBJ2-7; the D call in the table, TRBD2, was not verified against the DNA. TRBV21-1 is a pseudogene. This TCR was sampled from a man between 65 and 80 years old with active or convalescent COVID-19. The CDR3 DNA reads TGTGCCAGCAGCGCGCGGGGGCTAGCGGATAAATCCTACGAGCAGTACTTC. Translating it yields CASSARGLADKSYEQYF.